This TCR beta chain is from a study of CD8+CD57+ T cells in acquired aplastic anemia (dated by TCRdb to 2017 to 2018). Notes on the research overall: A mean of 3.2 ug of DNA, ranging from roughly 0.2 to 27.4 ug, was extracted from sorted CD4+ and CD8+ cells. A CD8+CD57+ expansion meant a frequency higher than the mean frequency seen in healthy subjects. What the work shows at the level of the full study, not this receptor alone: Approximately 31 CD8+ CDR3 sequences were found in both patients and controls but appeared to be highly expressed in patients and within the immunodominant clones of the patients. No significant difference in CD8+ Simpson's diversity was found between patients and healthy controls (P=0.060).

Expansion of CD8+CD57+ cells had been shown by flow cytometry in the patients chosen for sequencing. Severe acquired aplastic anemia was diagnosed in all patients according to International Study of Aplastic Anemia and Agranulocytosis and Camitta criteria. No therapy had been received by the patients at the time of blood sampling. In this study, sorted CD4+ and CD8+ T cells from the blood of healthy subjects and of severe aplastic anemia patients had their TCR repertoires deep-sequenced. Patients were enrolled in the USA under clinicaltrials.gov protocols 00001620, 01623167, 00001397, 00071045, 00081523 and 00961064. Ficoll-Paque density gradient centrifugation was used to isolate peripheral blood mononuclear cells. Before DNA was extracted, CD4+ and CD8+ T cells were sorted using either FACS or magnetic beads. V is shortened by 3 bases, J by 4 bases, and the region joining them spans 6 bases. The CDR3 covers 12 residues, taking in both the cysteine and the phenylalanine. Only the CDR3 DNA stays, 36 bases, in frame from base 1.

Regarding this clonotype: The antigen this receptor binds is unknown. No base-level quality is on record; no much larger clone is a single base apart.

Genomic DNA served as template for TCR beta VDJ combination and CDR3 sequence profiling. TCR repertoire sequencing was run on an Illumina HiSeq 2000. On the authors' methods: Repertoire assessment relied on Simpson's diversity index, CDR3 size and DJ length profiles, and TRBV/TRBJ rearrangement plots. The immunodominant clone was defined as the most abundant DNA sequence in deep sequencing data. CDR3 amino acid sequences were screened for sharing across subjects and compared with published repertoires and the VDJdb database. The raw public data were reprocessed by TCRdb itself: fastp quality trimming at Q25, MiXCR clonotype calling, in-frame beta chains only. Each CDR3 protein gets just one entry, which takes the most common genes and DNA from the rows behind it. The V and J calls, along with clone size, are taken from TCRdb and not from the paper's own processing. The sample table holds 200,000 to 250,000 distinct CDR3 sequences, of which 60% to 80% were seen once. The ten top clones hold roughly 64% of the sample.

What was sequenced was sorted CD4+, CD8+, or CD8+CD57+ T cells (not recorded which) from PBMCs. The chain is made from TRBV12-3 or TRBV12-4 and TRBJ1-2; confidence is insufficient to name the D gene. The sequence was collected from a human donor with aplastic anemia. The CDR3 reads CASSFSTYGYTF. DNA sequence: TGTGCCAGCAGTTTTTCCACCTATGGCTACACCTTC.